The rows below give T cell receptor beta chains drawn from one sample of a study of blood T cell repertoires in COVID-19. Clones were read by immunoSEQ multiplex PCR, and TCRdb kept only the in-frame ones, dropping some. Among around 260,000 clones listed, roughly 86% were seen once. Material for sequencing was peripheral blood. These receptors originate from a human donor in a cohort sampled during active COVID-19. Each CDR3 is given with its conserved first and last residue. Fields, in order: J gene, D gene, V gene, clone size, CDR3 DNA, CDR3 protein. The D gene is left open where the match is weak. Size is stated for part of the rows, as once, few or many counts, or as a class when the clone is expanded.

>TRBJ1-2|TRBD1|TRBV11-2|-
TGTGCCAGCAGCTTACCCAAGGGACAGAATTATGGCTACACCTTC
CASSLPKGQNYGYTF
>TRBJ2-5|TRBD2|TRBV5-6|few
TGTGCCAGCAGCTTGGCCGCGATAGCGGGGTCCCTGTACTTC
CASSLAAIAGSLYF
>TRBJ1-1|TRBD1|TRBV2|-
TGTGCCAGCAGTCAGACAGGGATGAACACTGAAGCTTTCTTT
CASSQTGMNTEAFF
>TRBJ2-5|TRBD2|TRBV2|once
TGTGCCAGCAGCGAGCGGGAGGGGGGCGCAGAGACCCAGTACTTC
CASSEREGGAETQYF
>TRBJ1-2|-|TRBV20-1|-
TGCAGTGCTAGTCGACAGGCTAACTATGGCTACACCTTC
CSASRQANYGYTF
>TRBJ2-7|TRBD1|TRBV5-1|-
TGCGCCAGCAGTCTTGCCCCAGATGCGGGACAGGGGGCTTACGAGCAGTACTTC
CASSLAPDAGQGAYEQYF
>TRBJ1-2|TRBD1|TRBV6-2/TRBV6-3|-
TGTGCCAGCACCCCCGTCGACAGGGTTGACTATGGCTACACCTTC
CASTPVDRVDYGYTF
>TRBJ1-6|TRBD1|TRBV7-2|few
TGTGCCAGCAGCGTCCGACAGGGGCATAATTCACCCCTCCACTTT
CASSVRQGHNSPLHF
>TRBJ2-7|-|TRBV12-3/TRBV12-4|-
TGTGCCAGCAGTTTTGCGATAGAGCAGTACTTC
CASSFAIEQYF
>TRBJ1-3|TRBD1|TRBV7-9|-
TGTGCCAGCAGCTTAGCGCCCCAGGGGGCTGGAAACACCATATATTTT
CASSLAPQGAGNTIYF
>TRBJ1-6|-|TRBV3-1/TRBV3-2|few
TGTGCCAGCAGCCAAGAGGGGGGAGGGGAACGGTCACCCCTCCACTTT
CASSQEGGGERSPLHF
>TRBJ1-1|TRBD1|TRBV3-1/TRBV3-2|-
TGTGCCAGCAGCCAAGTCGACAGGGGCACTGAAGCTTTCTTT
CASSQVDRGTEAFF
>TRBJ2-7|TRBD2|TRBV19|-
TGTGCCAGTAGTAGACAGCGGGGGGGCTACGAGCAGTACTTC
CASSRQRGGYEQYF
>TRBJ2-5|TRBD1|TRBV7-8|-
TGTGCCAGCAGCCCTCCGGGACAGGGGGGAAAGACCCAGTACTTC
CASSPPGQGGKTQYF
>TRBJ2-3|-|TRBV27|-
TGTGCCAGCTCTCGGGGTTCTAGCACAGATACGCAGTATTTT
CASSRGSSTDTQYF
>TRBJ1-5|-|TRBV5-4|-
TGTGCCAGCAGCTTGGGAGGGGGAGACGGTCAGCCCCAGCATTTT
CASSLGGGDGQPQHF
>TRBJ2-7|TRBD1|TRBV5-1|-
TGCGCCAGCACGCTGACAGGGGGCTCCTACGAGCAGTACTTC
CASTLTGGSYEQYF